The present entry profiles one TCR beta chain with its context. This record belongs to a study of T cell responses to AZD1222 COVID-19 vaccine. The germline V gene encodes CDR1 MDHEN and CDR2 SYDVKM. The germline V and J ends were trimmed by 0 bases and 4 bases, with 12 bases remaining between them. The CDR3 is 15 amino acids. Repertoires were generated with immunoSEQ multiplex PCR, while TCRdb's copy carries only in-frame clones and drops some. This table holds over 150,000 clones, about 89% found once. The chain has TRBV28 and TRBJ1-2, with a tentative D call TRBD1 (6 bases). The starting material was peripheral blood, obtained 28 days after the second AZD1222 dose. This TCR derives from an adult who received the AZD1222 COVID-19 vaccine. The CDR3 sequence: CASSLWGEDSYGYTF. DNA of the CDR3: TGTGCCAGCAGTTTATGGGGCGAGGACAGCTATGGCTACACCTTC.